This T cell receptor (beta chain) was identified during a study of shared clonotypes between healthy human individuals (dated by TCRdb to the early 2020s). Background on the whole study: The cohort comprised a couple of women and a few men aged 18 to 49 years. For each donor, CD4 naive and CD4 memory were each given three plates, CD8 naive was given two plates, and CD8 memory was given one plate. Blood TCR repertoires of 5 or 6 healthy adults were deeply sequenced to estimate repertoire size and the extent of clonotype sharing between individuals. To increase sequencing depth and limit assay-specific biases, different laboratories used diverse techniques to prepare libraries and sequence TCR repertoires. Each donor's leukapheresis produced roughly between roughly 0.85 and 10 billion PBMCs.

TCR CDR3 regions were amplified from genomic DNA by multiplex PCR using the deep immunoSEQ assay. Extracted genomic DNA from each cell subset was distributed evenly across all wells of several immunoSEQ 96-well plates, and each plate was treated as a replicate. For sorted subsets, each replicate PCR was loaded with roughly 190 ng genomic DNA, equivalent to some 31,000 T cell genomes. The purified libraries were quantified using a Qubit 3.0 fluorometer, sized with a Bioanalyzer 2100, and then quantified again using the KAPA Library Quantification kit. Each immunoSEQ 96-well plate was sequenced on its own single-read 150-cycle Illumina NextSeq 550 flow cell. The published analysis was carried out like this. Because only junctional sequences without quality scores were contained in the immunoSEQ output, filtering matching that applied to full-length reads could not be performed. To assign V/J genes and CDR3, sequences were annotated using PyIR, a Python wrapper for IgBLAST v1.9, with IMGT germline references. Reads were removed for weak V/J assignments (E-value above 1e-6), missing CDR3, stop codons, out-of-frame junctions, or ambiguous translated residues. V3J clonotypes were defined by identical inferred V gene, J gene, and CDR3 amino acid sequence. Percentage overlap between repertoires was calculated by dividing the number of shared unique clonotypes by the size of the smaller repertoire. RTK rarefaction, the Chao1 estimator, and Recon v2.1 estimates of unobserved clonotypes were used to assess repertoire richness. OLGA was used to compute generation probabilities for all TCRbeta clonotypes that the gDNA method yielded from a few donors. Not all clones reach the TCRdb copy of this immuneACCESS table, which keeps in-frame sequences only. Checked studies attribute under half of the gap to unresolved V genes and leave the rest unexplained. V, J and clone size are those of that table, while D and trimming were read from the DNA. Here the sample has over 2 million clones; 85% to 95% occur a single time. The ten top clones hold roughly 0.13% of the sample.

From V the trimming removes 8 bases and from J it removes 9 bases, while the gene matches leave 6 bases of the junction unaccounted for. The CDR3 measures 12 amino acids from cysteine to phenylalanine. Only the CDR3 DNA stays, 36 bases, in frame from base 1. From the germline V gene (reference sequence), CDR1 is MNHEY and CDR2 is SMNVEV. Healthy HIV-negative adults with no recently reported acute infections or vaccinations were included as donors. Every donor was a Caucasian adult residing in Nashville, Tennessee, USA. CD4+ T cells were enriched through magnetic negative selection, after which naive cells were positively selected on CD45RA and the remaining negative fraction served as the memory subset. Blood was obtained by leukapheresis, after which PBMCs were separated by Ficoll-Histopaque density gradient centrifugation and cryopreserved in liquid nitrogen vapor phase. Purity and quantity of every magnetically sorted T cell population were checked by analytical flow cytometry. From each sorted fraction, genomic DNA was isolated and quantified by UV absorbance on a Nanodrop 2000c.

Comments on this clone: It lacks a known antigen. No base quality information exists; no much larger clone differs at one position.

Here is what the overall study found, with its caveats: Based on pairwise subsampling, the degree of clonotype sharing among donors was expected to be affected by sequencing depth. Estimated clonotype richness was generally larger for naive than for memory subsets. About 5% of naive CD4, 3.5% of naive CD8, 2.3% of memory CD4, and around 0.4% of memory CD8 clonotypes were shared across four donors. Compared with non-shared clonotypes, clonotypes shared by all four sorted-subset donors had higher generation probabilities. Sampling was limited to blood, and TCR repertoires in tissue likely differ from TCR repertoires in blood. Because the study included a small number of donors, the genetic and exposure-history diversity represented was limited. Even with the large sequencing depth, rarefaction of the sorted-subset datasets indicated that sequencing was incomplete.

Sequencing input: naive CD4+ T cells sorted from blood. The intended sense of this specimen's cell subset or site label: CD45RA+ positively selected. This receptor was obtained from a man younger than 35 in good health. The rearrangement combines TRBV27 with TRBJ1-5, with TRBD1 identical over 8 junction bases. The CDR3 here reads CASGQGRGPQHF. The DNA sequence is given as TGTGCCAGCGGACAGGGCCGCGGGCCCCAGCATTTT.